Listed below are T cell receptor beta chains from one sample, sequenced in a study of cytomegalovirus exposure and HLA in healthy donors. The method was immunoSEQ multiplex PCR; TCRdb's version includes in-frame clones alone and lacks a portion of them. The sample lists approximately 180,000 clones, 77% occurring once. Sequencing used PBMCs. These receptors were obtained from a woman younger than 45 in good health and CMV-seropositive. The CDR3 runs from the conserved cysteine through the conserved F or W.

j_gene: TRBJ2-1; v_gene: TRBV5-4; CDR3aa: CASSQDSSSYNEQFF
j_gene: TRBJ2-7; v_gene: TRBV6-5; CDR3aa: CASSRQGFYEQYF
j_gene: TRBJ2-1; v_gene: TRBV6-1; CDR3aa: CASSEALGTGVNEQFF
j_gene: TRBJ2-5; v_gene: TRBV9; CDR3aa: CASSVGAGETQYF
j_gene: TRBJ2-7; v_gene: TRBV5-4; CDR3aa: CASSPPGKSVAGEQYF
j_gene: TRBJ2-7; v_gene: TRBV25-1; CDR3aa: CASSVTEGSYEQYF
j_gene: TRBJ2-1; v_gene: TRBV7-3; CDR3aa: CASSLGQTPYNEQFF
j_gene: TRBJ2-7; v_gene: TRBV7-2; CDR3aa: CASSFRSGTSGTYYEQYF
j_gene: TRBJ1-2; v_gene: TRBV5-6; CDR3aa: CASSAGRDGYTF
j_gene: TRBJ2-1; v_gene: TRBV19; CDR3aa: CASSIVPSGSDEQFF
j_gene: TRBJ2-2; v_gene: TRBV28; CDR3aa: CASSTGISNTGELFF
j_gene: TRBJ2-1; v_gene: TRBV5-6; CDR3aa: CASSLIQGANEQFF
j_gene: TRBJ2-7; v_gene: TRBV5-1; CDR3aa: CASSAAADEQYF
j_gene: TRBJ2-5; v_gene: TRBV10-3; CDR3aa: CAINGGAREAQYF
j_gene: TRBJ1-5; v_gene: TRBV4-1; CDR3aa: CASSTGQGLGNQPQHF
j_gene: TRBJ1-1; v_gene: TRBV11-3; CDR3aa: CASSPWHGEAFF
j_gene: TRBJ2-4; v_gene: TRBV19; CDR3aa: CASSSTELAKNIQYF
j_gene: TRBJ2-2; v_gene: TRBV4-1; CDR3aa: CASSQDSLSGRFTTGELFF
j_gene: TRBJ2-1; v_gene: TRBV5-4; CDR3aa: CASSSDYEQFF
j_gene: TRBJ1-5; v_gene: TRBV6-4; CDR3aa: CASSAPGIGQPQHF
j_gene: TRBJ1-1; v_gene: TRBV6-1; CDR3aa: CASSQWDREAFF
j_gene: TRBJ2-1; v_gene: TRBV18; CDR3aa: CASSPQPGTDHNEQFF
j_gene: TRBJ1-1; v_gene: TRBV10-2; CDR3aa: CASRVTREAFF
j_gene: TRBJ2-1; v_gene: TRBV10-3; CDR3aa: CAIRTSGAQGEQFF
j_gene: TRBJ2-7; v_gene: TRBV29-1; CDR3aa: CSAAGADYTYEQYF
j_gene: TRBJ1-1; v_gene: TRBV6-4; CDR3aa: CASSDLGQNTEAFF
j_gene: TRBJ1-1; v_gene: TRBV29-1; CDR3aa: CSVEWEAMNTEAFF
j_gene: TRBJ1-2; v_gene: TRBV27; CDR3aa: CASSFSGSNYGYTF
j_gene: TRBJ2-7; v_gene: TRBV28; CDR3aa: CASSPLGDRYYEQYF
j_gene: TRBJ1-1; v_gene: TRBV28; CDR3aa: CASSLSRGGNTEAFF
j_gene: TRBJ1-1; v_gene: TRBV14; CDR3aa: CASSQDLGRGGDTEAFF
j_gene: TRBJ1-2; v_gene: TRBV11-2; CDR3aa: CASPPAGKDYGYTF
j_gene: TRBJ2-7; v_gene: TRBV7-8; CDR3aa: CASSLEGQGHNSYEQYF
j_gene: TRBJ1-1; v_gene: TRBV28; CDR3aa: CASSLPTRRTEAFF
j_gene: TRBJ1-2; v_gene: TRBV6-5; CDR3aa: CASSRDRAYGYTF
j_gene: TRBJ2-3; v_gene: TRBV25-1; CDR3aa: CASSGGKRRTSADTQYF
j_gene: TRBJ2-5; v_gene: TRBV29-1; CDR3aa: CSVGWRGETQYF
j_gene: TRBJ2-2; v_gene: TRBV6-1; CDR3aa: CASILGDSNTGELFF
j_gene: TRBJ2-3; v_gene: TRBV19; CDR3aa: CASSQRPSGDTQYF
j_gene: TRBJ1-1; v_gene: TRBV27; CDR3aa: CASRDTMNTEAFF
j_gene: TRBJ1-4; v_gene: TRBV30; CDR3aa: CAWRPTRGQGEKLFF
j_gene: TRBJ1-5; v_gene: TRBV7-9; CDR3aa: CASSSQEQDRLNQPQHF
j_gene: TRBJ1-3; v_gene: TRBV30; CDR3aa: CALEPGWAGNTIYF
j_gene: TRBJ1-1; v_gene: TRBV7-9; CDR3aa: CASSFSPGLLNTEAFF